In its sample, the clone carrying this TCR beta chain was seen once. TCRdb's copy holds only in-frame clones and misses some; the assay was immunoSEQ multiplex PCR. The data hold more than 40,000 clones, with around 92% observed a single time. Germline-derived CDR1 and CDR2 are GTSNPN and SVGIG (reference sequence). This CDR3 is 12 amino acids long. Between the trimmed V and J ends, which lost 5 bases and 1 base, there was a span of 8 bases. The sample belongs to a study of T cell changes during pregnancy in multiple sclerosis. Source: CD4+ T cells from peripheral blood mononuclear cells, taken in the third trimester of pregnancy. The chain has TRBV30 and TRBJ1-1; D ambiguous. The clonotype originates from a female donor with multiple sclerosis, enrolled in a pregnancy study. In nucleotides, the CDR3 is TGTGCCTGGGGGCCCGCGAACACTGAAGCTTTCTTT. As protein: CAWGPANTEAFF.